These 19 T cell receptor beta chains originate from one sample sequenced in a study of cytomegalovirus exposure and HLA in healthy donors. The PCR used 60 Vbeta and 13 Jbeta primers. Generated by immunoSEQ multiplex PCR, the TCRdb table keeps only in-frame clones and is missing some. Of 90,000 to 110,000 clones listed, just over 75% were seen once; the top ten hold 8.2%. The sequencing sample was made of PBMCs. Source of these receptors: a man aged 35 to 55 in good health and CMV-seropositive.

This chain joins TRBV11-3 and TRBJ2-1, with 9 bases aligning to TRBD2. This CDR3 has 19 amino acids. Germline trimming cut 5 bases from V and 6 bases from J; bases unmatched to any gene: 20. The germline CDR1 and CDR2 sequences are SGHNT and YENEEA. The CDR3 is CASSPRLGVAGVGSNEQFF. The CDR3 DNA reads TGTGCCAGCAGCCCGCGTTTGGGAGTAGCGGGAGTGGGTAGCAATGAGCAGTTCTTC.

The rearrangement joins TRBV27 to TRBJ2-2; possibly TRBD1 for D (6 bases). The CDR3 loop spans 14 amino acids. With 3 bases removed from V and 2 bases from J, the gap between germline ends came to 7 bases. Germline lookup yields CDR1 MNHEY and CDR2 SMNVEV (reference sequence). The CDR3 coding sequence is TGTGCCAGCAGTTTTGGGACAAACACCGGGGAGCTGTTTTTT. It is translated as CASSFGTNTGELFF.

CDR3 sequence: CASSLGPGEGEQYF. For the CDR3, the DNA is TGTGCCAGCAGCTTAGGGCCAGGGGAGGGCGAGCAGTACTTC. The chain couples TRBV7-6 to TRBJ2-7; maybe TRBD2 (7 bases). The V gene's germline CDR1 is SGHVS and CDR2 FNYEAQ. CDR3 length: 14 amino acids. V was clipped by 1 base and J by 6 bases, with 13 bases between them. The whole variable domain, filled in from reference TRBV7-6 and TRBJ2-7, reads GAGVSQSPRYKVTKRGQDVALRCDPISGHVSLYWYRQALGQGPEFLTYFNYEAQQDKSGLPNDRFSAERPEGSISTLTIQRTEQRDSAMYRCASSLGPGEGEQYFGPGTRLTVT.

V and J are TRBV19 and TRBJ2-2; maybe TRBD2 (5 bases). Germline lookup yields CDR1 LNHDA and CDR2 SQIVND (reference sequence). Trimming shortened V by 7 bases and J by 0 bases, and 15 bases separated the two germline ends. The CDR3 runs to 16 residues. CDR3 nucleotides: TGTGCCAGTAAACGGGGTGGGCTCGCGAACACCGGGGAGCTGTTTTTT. Its translation: CASKRGGLANTGELFF. The full variable domain, rest sourced from reference TRBV19 and TRBJ2-2, is DGGITQSPKYLFRKEGQNVTLSCEQNLNHDAMYWYRQDPGQGLRLIYYSQIVNDFQKGDIAEGYSVSREKKESFPLTVTSAQKNPTAFYLCASKRGGLANTGELFFGEGSRLTVL.

This clone was picked up one time. The rearrangement joins TRBV28 to TRBJ1-2; the D is unclear. The CDR3 sequence is 14 residues long. Germline values: CDR1 MDHEN, CDR2 SYDVKM. The V gene lost 2 bases and the J gene lost 5 bases, with 12 bases spanning the gap. This CDR3 is CASSLLRRAYGYTF. As DNA, the CDR3 is TGTGCCAGCAGTTTACTTAGGAGGGCTTATGGCTACACCTTC.

To note about this clone: One junction end disagrees with the germline gene, perhaps due to a read error. This sequence joins TRBV27 and TRBJ2-6, with TRBD1 matching over 11 bases. This CDR3 has 18 residues. Germline values: CDR1 MNHEY, CDR2 SMNVEV (reference sequence). CDR3 in DNA: TGTGCCAGCAGTACCCTCGGACAGGGGGCTCCAGGGGCCAACGGCCTGACTTTC. Amino acid sequence: CASSTLGQGAPGANGLTF.

The V gene is TRBV30, the J gene TRBJ2-3; 7 bases match TRBD1. J lost 3 bases, V lost 2 bases, and 2 bases had no gene match. Germline assignment: CDR1 GTSNPN and CDR2 SVGIG (reference sequence). The CDR3 sequence is 13 residues long. The CDR3 region is CAWSRQGTDTQYF. CDR3 DNA: TGTGCCTGGAGTCGACAGGGTACAGATACGCAGTATTTT.

A few counts support this clone. This chain joins TRBV19 and TRBJ1-5, with 7 bases matching TRBD1. This CDR3 spans 15 amino acids. V gave up 1 base and J gave up 3 bases; unmatched junction bases: 3. Germline CDR1 reads LNHDA; CDR2 reads SQIVND (reference sequence). DNA for the CDR3: TGTGCCAGTAGTATAGGACAGGGAATCAATCAGCCCCAGCATTTT. The encoded protein is CASSIGQGINQPQHF.

The chain is built from TRBV7-3 and TRBJ2-7, with 11 bases that match TRBD1. Looked up from germline, CDR1 is SGHTA and CDR2 is FQGTGA. Trimming cost V 5 bases and J 7 bases; bases outside gene matches: 4. This CDR3 contains 13 residues. The CDR3 spells CASSRDRGGEQYF. In DNA form, the CDR3 reads TGTGCCAGCAGCCGGGACAGGGGGGGGGAGCAGTACTTC.

The chain recombines TRBV27 with TRBJ2-3, with D possibly being TRBD2 (6 bases). V was clipped by 5 bases and J by 7 bases, with 16 bases between them. Germline CDR1 is MNHEY and CDR2 is SMNVEV (reference sequence). CDR3 size: 14 residues. The CDR3 sequence: CASSPGDDFYTQYF. The DNA of the CDR3 is TGTGCCAGCAGTCCGGGAGACGACTTCTATACGCAGTATTTT.

The rearrangement links TRBV5-1 to TRBJ2-5, with D tentatively TRBD1 (6 bases). The J call is uncertain, as TRBJ2-7 better fits the DNA end. Germline CDR1 is SGHRS and CDR2 is YFSETQ. The CDR3 is 13 residues long. In DNA form, the CDR3 reads TGCGCCAGCAGCGAAAAACAGGGTAGCGAGCAGTACTTC. It codes for CASSEKQGSEQYF.

The gene calls are TRBV28 and TRBJ2-7; D may be TRBD1 (6 bases). CDR3 length: 13 amino acids. Germline V gives CDR1 MDHEN, CDR2 SYDVKM. V lost 6 bases and J 5 bases, leaving 14 bases between the germline ends. CDR3 sequence reads: CASSITGNHEQYF. The CDR3, as DNA: TGTGCCAGCAGCATTACAGGGAACCACGAGCAGTACTTC.

The chain recombines TRBV23-1 with TRBJ1-1, with D possibly being TRBD1 (5 bases). TRBV23-1 is given ORF status, its function remaining uncertain. The CDR3 loop spans 14 amino acids. V was clipped by 3 bases and J by 4 bases, with 12 bases between them. The CDR3 bases are TGCGCCAGCAGTCACAGGGTTGTGTCCACTGAAGCTTTCTTT. Residues: CASSHRVVSTEAFF.

The chain links TRBV16 to TRBJ2-2; 8 bases align to TRBD1. J was trimmed by 4 bases and V by 7 bases; bases with no gene match: 8. The CDR3 is 15 residues long. Per the germline V gene, CDR1 is KGHSY and CDR2 is FQNENV. The CDR3 coding sequence is TGTGCCAGCAACGACAGGGGCGATAGCACCGGGGAGCTGTTTTTT. Translated, it gives CASNDRGDSTGELFF.

The rearrangement links TRBV7-2 to TRBJ1-1; TRBD1 matches at 9 bases. From germline, CDR1 is SGHTA and CDR2 FQGNSA. Trimming took 7 bases from V and 3 from J; bases not matched to a gene: 6. The CDR3 totals 14 residues. The CDR3 protein is CASTGRQGDTEAFF. CDR3 in DNA: TGTGCCAGCACCGGGCGACAGGGGGACACTGAAGCTTTCTTT.

This chain joins TRBV11-3 and TRBJ2-1; D ambiguous. This CDR3 contains 12 residues. Trimming stripped 3 bases from V and 7 bases from J, with 7 bases between. Germline-derived CDR1 and CDR2 are SGHNT and YENEEA. The CDR3 DNA is TGTGCCAGCAGCTTCTGGCCGAATGAGCAGTTCTTC. Translated: CASSFWPNEQFF.

This chain joins TRBV10-1 and TRBJ2-5; 7 bases map to TRBD2. The germline CDR1 and CDR2 sequences are WNHNN and SYGVQD (reference sequence). This CDR3 has 15 amino acids. J was trimmed by 3 bases and V by 0 bases; bases with no gene match: 4. This CDR3 is CASSESPSGKETQYF. CDR3 nucleotides: TGCGCCAGCAGTGAGTCACCTAGCGGTAAAGAGACCCAGTACTTC.

In its sample, this clone was seen a few times. The chain recombines TRBV15 with TRBJ2-7, with a weak D call TRBD1 (6 bases). Germline V gives CDR1 LNHNV, CDR2 YYDKDF (reference sequence). The CDR3 totals 15 residues. Trimming took 0 bases from V and 6 from J, leaving 15 bases between them. CDR3 loop: CATSRDQGRGSEQYF. The CDR3 nucleotides read TGTGCCACCAGCAGAGATCAGGGCAGGGGCAGCGAGCAGTACTTC.

This chain joins TRBV6-5 and TRBJ2-2; D remains ambiguous. Germline CDR1 reads MNHEY; CDR2 reads SVGAGI. The CDR3 covers 14 residues. V was pared by 3 bases and J by 4 bases, with 9 bases between. The CDR3 loop reads CASSYFRSTGELFF. Written as DNA, the CDR3 is TGTGCCAGCAGTTATTTCCGTTCCACCGGGGAGCTGTTTTTT.